Reported below is one T cell receptor (beta chain). This entry is derived from a study of blood T cell repertoires in COVID-19. The table came from immunoSEQ multiplex PCR; TCRdb's copy has only in-frame clones and leaves some out. This table has roughly 410,000 clones, around 87% appearing once. The germline V gene encodes CDR1 SGHNT and CDR2 YYREEE (reference sequence). V lost 4 bases and J lost 8, with 18 bases in between. The CDR3 is 15 amino acids. Seattle's cohort entered during active infection and was followed longitudinally. This sequence originates from a woman aged 55-70 years with COVID-19, enrolled during active disease. The V call is TRBV5-4, the J call TRBJ1-4; D possibly corresponds to TRBD1 (6 bases). Source material: peripheral blood. The CDR3 nucleotides are TGTGCCAGCAGCCAGACGACAGGCAACACCGAAAAACTGTTTTTT. Translating it yields CASSQTTGNTEKLFF.